A single sample is the source of the 13 T cell receptor beta chains below, sequenced in a study of regulatory T cells in long-lasting Graves disease. With iRepertoire HTBI primers and Arm-PCR of CDR3 regions, TCR beta libraries were built. TCRdb re-analysed the multiplex PCR reads in MiXCR, keeping a single row per CDR3 protein. The table shows fewer than 550,000 distinct CDR3 sequences, with around a fifth occurring only once. Time point defined: persistent/refractory GD, antithyroid drugs over 5 years with positive TRAb. RNA extracted from PBMCs served as the sequencing template. The input for sequencing was peripheral blood mononuclear cells (PBMCs), taken when the disease was refractory, from a patient treated with antithyroid drugs. The receptor set was obtained from a female donor with Graves disease.

The chain links TRBV4-1 to TRBJ2-2; D is uncertain. Trimming stripped 2 bases from V and 1 base from J, with 5 bases between. Per germline, CDR1 MGHRA and CDR2 YSYEKL. The CDR3 consists of 14 residues. Here the CDR3 reads CASSQTENTGELFF. DNA of the CDR3: TGCGCCAGCAGCCAAACTGAGAACACCGGGGAGCTGTTTTTT.

This rearrangement joins TRBV6-5 to TRBJ2-7; 11 bases agree with TRBD2. This CDR3 region has 17 residues. Germline V gene data show CDR1 as MNHEY and CDR2 as SVGAGI. The V segment lost 2 bases and the J segment 3 bases; nucleotides outside the gene matches: 9. The CDR3 region has the DNA TGTGCCAGCAGTTACAGTCTAGCGGGGGGAACATACTACGAGCAGTACTTC. This translates into CASSYSLAGGTYYEQYF.

This clonotype came up a few times. The V gene is TRBV2, the J gene TRBJ2-1, with D unresolved. Germline assignment: CDR1 SNHLY and CDR2 FYNNEI. Trimming pared 7 bases from V and 6 bases from J, leaving 10 bases between. CDR3 size: 12 residues. CDR3 loop: CASTGRSNEQFF. The CDR3 nucleotides are TGTGCCAGCACGGGCCGTAGCAATGAGCAGTTCTTC.

This clonotype was seen many times. The genes are TRBV9 and TRBJ1-6; 7 bases agree with TRBD1. Trimming cost V 9 bases and J 7 bases; bases outside gene matches: 4. Germline assignment: CDR1 SGDLS and CDR2 YYNGEE. CDR3 length equals 12 residues. CDR3 amino acids: CATGQDNSPLHF. The CDR3, as DNA: TGTGCCACCGGACAGGACAATTCACCCCTCCACTTT.

This clonotype was observed a handful of times. The rearrangement links TRBV13 to TRBJ1-2; tentative D call: TRBD1 (5 bases). CDR3 length: 16 residues. Germline V gives CDR1 PRHDT, CDR2 FYEKMQ (reference sequence). V gave up 1 base and J gave up 3 bases, with 15 bases separating them. CDR3 amino acids: CASSLAAGREDYGYTF. In DNA, the CDR3 is TGTGCCAGCAGCTTAGCAGCCGGCAGGGAGGACTATGGCTACACCTTC.

This clonotype was seen a few times. The chain carries TRBV20-1 and TRBJ1-5, with TRBD1 identical over 10 bases. With 5 bases clipped from V and 5 bases from J, the junction kept 6 bases outside the gene matches. The CDR3 is made up of 14 amino acids. Germline lookup yields CDR1 DFQATT and CDR2 SNEGSKA (reference sequence). The CDR3 nucleotides read TGCAGTGCTCCGACAGGGGGCGCGTATCAGCCCCAGCATTTT. Translated, it gives CSAPTGGAYQPQHF.

This clonotype was found many times. The chain carries TRBV28 and TRBJ2-7; D tentatively reads TRBD1 or TRBD2 (5 bases each). Deletions cut 3 bases from V and 8 bases from J, with 14 bases between. This CDR3 region has 13 residues. Germline lookup yields CDR1 MDHEN and CDR2 SYDVKM. CDR3 bases: TGTGCCAGCAGTTTCGGGACGGCTTTTCAGCAGTACTTC. Its protein product is CASSFGTAFQQYF.

This clonotype has just a few counts. This could be a read error, since a much larger clone is one nucleotide away. The chain has TRBV7-9 and TRBJ1-1; D call uncertain. Germline assignment: CDR1 SEHNR and CDR2 FQNEAQ (reference sequence). The CDR3 contains 13 residues. The germline V and J ends were trimmed by 0 bases and 1 base, with 3 bases remaining between them. CDR3 bases: TGTGCCAGCAGCTTAGCCAAGAACACTGAAGCTTTCTTT. Its translation is CASSLAKNTEAFF.

This clonotype was counted at least ten times. The chain recombines TRBV6-5 with TRBJ1-1; D not resolved. Trimming removed 2 bases from V and 1 base from J, with 11 bases in between. Per the germline V gene, CDR1 is MNHEY and CDR2 is SVGAGI. The CDR3 totals 15 residues. CDR3 protein: CASSYIQGPNTEAFF. In DNA form, the CDR3 reads TGTGCCAGCAGTTACATACAAGGACCGAACACTGAAGCTTTCTTT.

The chain employs TRBV28 and TRBJ1-1; D is unclear. The length of the CDR3 is 12 residues. V gave up 8 bases and J gave up 3 bases, with 10 bases separating them. Germline V gene data show CDR1 as MDHEN and CDR2 as SYDVKM. CDR3 loop: CASLDIDTEAFF. The CDR3 DNA reads as TGTGCCAGCCTTGACATAGACACTGAAGCTTTCTTT.

In regard to this clonotype: A read error may account for a junction end that differs from germline. Here the CDR3 DNA reads TGTGCCAGCAGCTTTGGAGACACTGAAGCTCTCTTT. Protein: CASSFGDTEALF. The chain carries TRBV7-9 and TRBJ1-1; no firm D call. The V gene's germline CDR1 is SEHNR and CDR2 FQNEAQ (reference sequence). CDR3 length: 12 amino acids.

This clonotype was picked up many times. The chain has TRBV20-1 and TRBJ2-5, with TRBD1 matching 9 bases. This CDR3 has 15 residues. Looked up from germline, CDR1 is DFQATT and CDR2 is SNEGSKA (reference sequence). J gave up 5 bases and V 3 bases, and 10 bases lay outside the gene matches. This CDR3 is CSASVRTGVRETQYF. CDR3 nucleotide sequence: TGCAGTGCTAGTGTGCGGACAGGGGTCCGGGAGACCCAGTACTTC.

This clonotype has at least ten counts. The chain couples TRBV10-1 to TRBJ1-5, with D uncertain. The CDR3 consists of 13 residues. CDR1 and CDR2 from the germline V gene are WNHNN and SYGVQD (reference sequence). V lost 2 bases and J lost 5, with 7 bases in between. CDR3: CASSEDGDQPQHF. For the CDR3, the DNA is TGCGCCAGCAGTGAGGACGGCGATCAGCCCCAGCATTTT.